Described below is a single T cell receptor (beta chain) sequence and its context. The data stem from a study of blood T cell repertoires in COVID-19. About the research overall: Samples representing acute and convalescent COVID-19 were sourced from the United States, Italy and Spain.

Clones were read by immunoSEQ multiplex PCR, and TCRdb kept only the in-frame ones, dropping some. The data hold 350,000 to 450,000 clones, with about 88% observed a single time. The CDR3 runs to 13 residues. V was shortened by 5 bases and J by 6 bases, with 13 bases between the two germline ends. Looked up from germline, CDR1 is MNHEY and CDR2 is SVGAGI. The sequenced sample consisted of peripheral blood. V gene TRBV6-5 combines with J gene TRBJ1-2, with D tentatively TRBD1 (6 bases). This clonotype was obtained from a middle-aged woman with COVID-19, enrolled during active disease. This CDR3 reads CASSPRAGDGYTF. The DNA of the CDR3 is TGTGCCAGCAGTCCCCGGGCAGGGGATGGCTACACCTTC.